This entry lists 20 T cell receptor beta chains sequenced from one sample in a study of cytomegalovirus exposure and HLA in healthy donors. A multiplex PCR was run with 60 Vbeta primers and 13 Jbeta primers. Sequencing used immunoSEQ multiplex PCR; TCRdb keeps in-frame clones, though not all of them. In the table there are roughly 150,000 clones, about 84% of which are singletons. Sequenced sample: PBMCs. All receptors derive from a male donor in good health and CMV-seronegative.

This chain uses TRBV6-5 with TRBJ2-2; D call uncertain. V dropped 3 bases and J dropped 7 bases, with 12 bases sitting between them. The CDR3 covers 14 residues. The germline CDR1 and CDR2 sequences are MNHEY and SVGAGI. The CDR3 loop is CASSYLVSVGELFF. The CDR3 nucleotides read TGTGCCAGCAGTTATCTAGTGTCGGTCGGGGAGCTGTTTTTT.

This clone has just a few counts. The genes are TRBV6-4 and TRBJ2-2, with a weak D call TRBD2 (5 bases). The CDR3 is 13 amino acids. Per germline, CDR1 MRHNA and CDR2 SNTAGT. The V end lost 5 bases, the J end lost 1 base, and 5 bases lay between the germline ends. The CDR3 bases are TGTGCCAGCAGTAGCGGGAACACCGGGGAGCTGTTTTTT. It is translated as CASSSGNTGELFF.

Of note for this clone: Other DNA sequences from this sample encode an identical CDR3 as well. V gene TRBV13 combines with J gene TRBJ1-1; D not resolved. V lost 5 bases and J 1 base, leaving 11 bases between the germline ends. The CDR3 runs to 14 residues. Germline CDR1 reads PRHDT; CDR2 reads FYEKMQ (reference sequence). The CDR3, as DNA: TGTGCCAGCAGCCCAGGACGGGGGAACACTGAAGCTTTCTTT. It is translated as CASSPGRGNTEAFF.

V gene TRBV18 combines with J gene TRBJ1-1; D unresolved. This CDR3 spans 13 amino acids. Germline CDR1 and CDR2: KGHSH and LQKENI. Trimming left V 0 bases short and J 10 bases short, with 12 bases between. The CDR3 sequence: CASSPPGTSPAFF. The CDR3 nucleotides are TGTGCCAGCTCACCACCGGGCACGAGTCCAGCTTTCTTT.

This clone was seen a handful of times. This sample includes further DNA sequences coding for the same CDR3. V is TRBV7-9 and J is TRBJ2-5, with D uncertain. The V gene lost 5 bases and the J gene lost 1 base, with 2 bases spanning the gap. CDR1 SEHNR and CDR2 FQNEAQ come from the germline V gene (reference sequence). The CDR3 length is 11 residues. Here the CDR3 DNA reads TGTGCCAGCAGCCTCCAAGAGACCCAGTACTTC. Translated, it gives CASSLQETQYF. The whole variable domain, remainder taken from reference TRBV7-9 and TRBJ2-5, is DTGVSQNPRHKITKRGQNVTFRCDPISEHNRLYWYRQTLGQGPEFLTYFQNEAQLEKSRLLSDRFSAERPKGSFSTLEIQRTEQGDSAMYLCASSLQETQYFGPGTRLLVL.

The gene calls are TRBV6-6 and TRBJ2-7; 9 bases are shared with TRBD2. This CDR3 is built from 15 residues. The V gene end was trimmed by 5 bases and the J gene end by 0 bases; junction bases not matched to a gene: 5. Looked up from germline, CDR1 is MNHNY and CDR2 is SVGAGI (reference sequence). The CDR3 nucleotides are TGTGCCAGCAGTCCCCTAGCGGGGAGCTCCTACGAGCAGTACTTC. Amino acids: CASSPLAGSSYEQYF.

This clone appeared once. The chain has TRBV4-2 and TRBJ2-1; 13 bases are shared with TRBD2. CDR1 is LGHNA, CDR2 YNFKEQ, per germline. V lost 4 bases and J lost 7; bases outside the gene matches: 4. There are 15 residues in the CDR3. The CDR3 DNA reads TGTGCCAGCAGCCTCCAACTAGCGGGAGGGAATGAGCAGTTCTTC. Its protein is CASSLQLAGGNEQFF.

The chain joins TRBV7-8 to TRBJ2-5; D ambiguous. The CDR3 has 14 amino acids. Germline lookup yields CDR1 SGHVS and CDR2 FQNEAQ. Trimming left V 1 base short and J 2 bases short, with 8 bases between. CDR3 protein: CASSLVFRQETQYF. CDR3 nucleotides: TGTGCCAGCAGCTTAGTGTTTAGACAAGAGACCCAGTACTTC.

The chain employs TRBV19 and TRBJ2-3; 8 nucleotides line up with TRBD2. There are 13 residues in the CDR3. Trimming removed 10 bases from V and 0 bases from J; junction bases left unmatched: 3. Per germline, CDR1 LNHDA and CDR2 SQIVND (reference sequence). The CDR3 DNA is TGTGCCACCGGGACTAGGAGCACAGATACGCAGTATTTT. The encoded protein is CATGTRSTDTQYF.

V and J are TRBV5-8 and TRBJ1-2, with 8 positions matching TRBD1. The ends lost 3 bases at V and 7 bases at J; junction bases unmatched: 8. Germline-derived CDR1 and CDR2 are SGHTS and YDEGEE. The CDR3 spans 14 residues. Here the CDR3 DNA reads TGTGCCAGCAGCTCGACCAGGGGGCGGAGTGGCTACACCTTC. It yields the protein CASSSTRGRSGYTF.

The DNA for the CDR3 is TGTGCCAGCAGCCAAGAATTGAGGCCGAACACTGAAGCTTTCTTT. Its translation: CASSQELRPNTEAFF. The chain employs TRBV4-2 and TRBJ1-1, with unresolved D. CDR1 is LGHNA and CDR2 is YNFKEQ in the germline V gene. The germline V and J ends were trimmed by 0 bases and 1 base, with 9 bases remaining between them. The CDR3 runs 15 residues.

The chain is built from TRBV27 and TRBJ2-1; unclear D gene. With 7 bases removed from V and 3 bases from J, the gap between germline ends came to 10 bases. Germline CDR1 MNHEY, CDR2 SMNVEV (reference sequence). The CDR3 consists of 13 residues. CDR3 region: CASKVASYNEQFF. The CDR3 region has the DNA TGTGCCAGCAAAGTTGCCAGCTACAATGAGCAGTTCTTC.

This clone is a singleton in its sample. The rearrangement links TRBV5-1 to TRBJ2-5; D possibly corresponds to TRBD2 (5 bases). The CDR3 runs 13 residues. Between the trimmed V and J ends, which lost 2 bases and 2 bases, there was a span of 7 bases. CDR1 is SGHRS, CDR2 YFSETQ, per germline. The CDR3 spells CASSFGGQETQYF. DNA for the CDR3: TGCGCCAGCAGCTTTGGCGGGCAAGAGACCCAGTACTTC.

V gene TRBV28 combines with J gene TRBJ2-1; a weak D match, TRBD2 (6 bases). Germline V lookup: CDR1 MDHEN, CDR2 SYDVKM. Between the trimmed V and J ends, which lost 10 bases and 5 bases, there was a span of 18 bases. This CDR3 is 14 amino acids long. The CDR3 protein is CATTGLGLHNEQFF. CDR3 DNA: TGTGCCACCACAGGCTTGGGACTCCACAATGAGCAGTTCTTC.

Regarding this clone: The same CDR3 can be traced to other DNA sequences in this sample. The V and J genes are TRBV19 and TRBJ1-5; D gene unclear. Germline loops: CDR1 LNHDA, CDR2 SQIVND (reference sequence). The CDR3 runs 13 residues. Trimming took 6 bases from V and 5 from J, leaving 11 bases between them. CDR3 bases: TGTGCCAGTAGATCAGGTTCGTATCAGCCCCAGCATTTT. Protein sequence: CASRSGSYQPQHF.

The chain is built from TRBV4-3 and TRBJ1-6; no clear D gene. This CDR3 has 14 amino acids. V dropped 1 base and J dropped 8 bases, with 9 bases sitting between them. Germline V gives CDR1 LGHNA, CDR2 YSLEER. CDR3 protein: CASSQGQEYSPLHF. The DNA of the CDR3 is TGCGCCAGCAGCCAAGGACAAGAATATTCACCCCTCCACTTT.

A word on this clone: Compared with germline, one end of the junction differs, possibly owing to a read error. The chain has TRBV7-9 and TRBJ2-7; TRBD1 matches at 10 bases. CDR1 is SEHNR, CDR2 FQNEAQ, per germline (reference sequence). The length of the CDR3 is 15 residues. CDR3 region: CSSSFPGQGIREQYF. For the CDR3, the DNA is TGTTCCAGCAGCTTCCCGGGACAGGGGATACGCGAGCAGTACTTC.

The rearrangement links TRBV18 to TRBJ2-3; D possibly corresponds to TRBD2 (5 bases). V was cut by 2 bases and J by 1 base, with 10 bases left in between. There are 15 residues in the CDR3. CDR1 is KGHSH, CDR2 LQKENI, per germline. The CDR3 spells CASSPGLEGTDTQYF. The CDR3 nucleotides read TGTGCCAGCTCACCAGGGTTGGAGGGCACAGATACGCAGTATTTT.

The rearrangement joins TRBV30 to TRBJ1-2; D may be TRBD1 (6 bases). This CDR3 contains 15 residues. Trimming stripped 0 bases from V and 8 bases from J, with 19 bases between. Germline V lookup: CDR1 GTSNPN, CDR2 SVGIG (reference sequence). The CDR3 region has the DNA TGTGCCTGGAGTGTACAGGTCGACAGGCACCGGGGCTACACCTTC. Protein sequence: CAWSVQVDRHRGYTF.

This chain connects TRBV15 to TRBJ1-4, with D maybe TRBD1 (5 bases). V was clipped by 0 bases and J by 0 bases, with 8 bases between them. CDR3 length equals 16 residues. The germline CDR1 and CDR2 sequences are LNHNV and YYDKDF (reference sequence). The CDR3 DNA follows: TGTGCCACCAGCAGAGATTCGGGGGCAACTAATGAAAAACTGTTTTTT. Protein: CATSRDSGATNEKLFF.